This is a list of T cell receptor beta chains from one sample in a study of blood T cell repertoires in COVID-19. Method: immunoSEQ multiplex PCR; TCRdb's copy keeps in-frame clones and lacks some. Of about 74,000 clones in the sample, roughly four fifths were seen once. Sequencing was performed on peripheral blood. The receptors stem from a human donor in a cohort sampled during active COVID-19. The CDR3 runs from the conserved cysteine through the conserved F or W. The order of the fields is D gene, J gene, V gene, clone size, CDR3 protein, CDR3 DNA. The D gene is left open where the match is weak. Size tells how often a clone was seen (once, few, many) or the class of an expanded clone, and some rows leave it out.

- | TRBJ1-1 | TRBV7-3 | - | CASSLEGMNTEAFF | TGTGCCAGCAGCCTCGAGGGAATGAACACTGAAGCTTTCTTT
TRBD1 | TRBJ2-7 | TRBV5-1 | - | CASSLRQGYYEQYF | TGCGCCAGCAGCTTGAGACAGGGATACTACGAGCAGTACTTC
TRBD1 | TRBJ1-2 | TRBV30 | - | CAWSVVTGDGYTF | TGTGCCTGGAGTGTGGTGACAGGGGACGGCTACACCTTC
TRBD1 | TRBJ1-5 | TRBV27 | few | CASSFYSGTGYQPQHF | TGTGCCAGCAGTTTCTACTCCGGGACAGGATATCAGCCCCAGCATTTT
TRBD1 | TRBJ2-7 | TRBV5-1 | once | CASSPPGTGGYEQYF | TGCGCCAGCAGCCCCCCCGGGACAGGAGGGTACGAGCAGTACTTC
- | TRBJ2-7 | TRBV10-3 | few | CAISGGQGVNYEQYF | TGTGCCATCAGTGGGGGGCAGGGCGTTAACTACGAGCAGTACTTC
- | TRBJ1-5 | TRBV7-9 | few | CASSLQGDQPQHF | TGTGCCAGCAGCTTACAGGGTGATCAGCCCCAGCATTTT
TRBD2 | TRBJ2-3 | TRBV3-1/TRBV3-2 | - | CASSPGLGLTDTQYF | TGTGCCAGCAGTCCTGGACTAGGACTAACAGATACGCAGTATTTT
- | TRBJ1-1 | TRBV7-9 | - | CASSQVSPGSLNTEAFF | TGTGCCAGCAGCCAGGTTTCGCCCGGAAGCCTGAACACTGAAGCTTTCTTT
- | TRBJ2-7 | TRBV7-8 | few | CASSYLVDSSYEQYF | TGTGCCAGCAGCTATTTGGTGGACAGTTCCTACGAGCAGTACTTC
- | TRBJ2-7 | TRBV11-2 | - | CASSLGAGAHEQYF | TGTGCCAGCAGCTTAGGGGCAGGGGCACACGAGCAGTACTTC
TRBD1 | TRBJ2-1 | TRBV5-1 | once | CASSKPGGDEQFF | TGCGCCAGCAGCAAACCAGGGGGCGATGAGCAGTTCTTC
TRBD1 | TRBJ2-5 | TRBV19 | - | CASSMTGAQETQYF | TGTGCCAGTAGTATGACAGGGGCCCAAGAGACCCAGTACTTC
TRBD1 | TRBJ1-2 | TRBV5-8 | - | CASSSIPGQGNYGYTF | TGTGCCAGCAGTTCTATCCCGGGACAGGGGAACTATGGCTACACCTTC
- | TRBJ1-2 | TRBV6-5 | - | CASSYLRDTGYTF | TGTGCCAGCAGTTACTTAAGGGACACTGGCTACACCTTC
- | TRBJ2-3 | TRBV5-4 | - | CASSPRGTTDTQYF | TGTGCCAGCAGCCCGCGGGGAACCACAGATACGCAGTATTTT
- | TRBJ2-7 | TRBV11-3 | - | CASPDRTSYEQYF | TGTGCCAGCCCTGACAGGACCTCCTACGAGCAGTACTTC
- | TRBJ1-5 | TRBV19 | - | CASTTGGRGNQPQHF | TGTGCCAGTACCACGGGGGGGCGAGGCAATCAGCCCCAGCATTTT
TRBD1 | TRBJ1-2 | TRBV19 | - | CASSNEGAGGYTF | TGTGCCAGTAGTAATGAGGGGGCAGGTGGCTACACCTTC
- | TRBJ2-7 | TRBV29-1 | - | CSVEAVRYEQYF | TGCAGCGTTGAGGCAGTCCGCTACGAGCAGTACTTC
TRBD2 | TRBJ2-7 | TRBV6-5 | - | CASSYSSRGGRHEQYF | TGTGCCAGCAGTTACTCAAGCCGGGGGGGCCGCCACGAGCAGTACTTC
TRBD1 | TRBJ2-5 | TRBV7-2 | - | CASSLARGRETQYF | TGTGCCAGCAGCTTAGCGAGGGGGCGGGAGACCCAGTACTTC
- | TRBJ1-1 | TRBV5-4 | - | CASSLEGTNTEAFF | TGTGCCAGCAGCTTGGAAGGGACAAACACTGAAGCTTTCTTT
- | TRBJ1-1 | TRBV18 | - | CASSPPEEGHLRAFF | TGTGCCAGCTCACCGCCCGAGGAGGGGCACCTCCGGGCTTTCTTT
TRBD1 | TRBJ1-4 | TRBV27 | - | CASSLIGLGTGEVNEKLFF | TGTGCCAGCAGTTTGATAGGGTTGGGGACAGGGGAGGTTAATGAAAAACTGTTTTTT
- | TRBJ2-5 | TRBV28 | many | CASSTQRLGETQYF | TGTGCCAGCAGTACCCAGCGGCTGGGAGAGACCCAGTACTTC
- | TRBJ2-3 | TRBV18 | - | CASSPRDTDTQYF | TGTGCCAGCTCACCCCGGGACACAGATACGCAGTATTTT
- | TRBJ2-5 | TRBV7-9 | - | CASSHGQGRETQYF | TGTGCCAGCAGCCACGGGCAGGGTAGGGAGACCCAGTACTTC
TRBD1 | TRBJ2-6 | TRBV15 | - | CATREGQGSGANVLTF | TGTGCCACCAGAGAGGGACAGGGATCTGGGGCCAACGTCCTGACTTTC
- | TRBJ1-2 | TRBV5-1 | - | CARSSTVGRGALGGYTF | TGCGCCCGCAGCTCTACCGTCGGCCGGGGGGCGCTGGGGGGCTACACCTTC
- | TRBJ1-1 | TRBV4-1 | - | CASSVDAGAPTEAFF | TGCGCCAGCAGCGTAGATGCGGGGGCGCCCACTGAAGCTTTCTTT
TRBD1 | TRBJ1-1 | TRBV2 | - | CASYRDRDRGHTEAFF | TGTGCCAGCTATAGGGATAGGGACAGGGGGCACACTGAAGCTTTCTTT
TRBD2 | TRBJ2-7 | TRBV6-2/TRBV6-3 | - | CASSYSPSGTYEQYF | TGTGCCAGCAGTTACTCACCTAGCGGAACCTACGAGCAGTACTTC
TRBD2 | TRBJ2-1 | TRBV5-1 | - | CASSVTSGGDNEQFF | TGCGCCAGCAGCGTTACTAGCGGGGGGGACAATGAGCAGTTCTTC
- | TRBJ1-4 | TRBV11-2 | - | CASSLDQYEKLFF | TGTGCCAGCAGCTTAGATCAATATGAAAAACTGTTTTTT
- | TRBJ1-1 | TRBV5-1 | - | CASSSQGGRSTEAFF | TGCGCCAGCAGCAGCCAGGGAGGGCGAAGCACTGAAGCTTTCTTT
TRBD1 | TRBJ1-4 | TRBV7-9 | - | CASSLRGRGEKLFF | TGTGCCAGCAGCCTCAGGGGGCGCGGTGAAAAACTGTTTTTT
- | TRBJ2-7 | TRBV15 | - | CATSDSYPTEQYF | TGTGCCACCTCGGACTCCTACCCTACCGAGCAGTACTTC
TRBD1 | TRBJ1-5 | TRBV19 | - | CASMVGQDISNQPQHF | TGTGCCAGTATGGTTGGACAGGATATTAGCAATCAGCCCCAGCATTTT
TRBD1 | TRBJ1-4 | TRBV19 | - | CASRYTGVGEKLFF | TGTGCCAGCCGATACACAGGGGTTGGCGAAAAACTGTTTTTT
- | TRBJ1-2 | TRBV18 | few | CASSPDSNYGYTF | TGTGCCAGCTCACCAGACAGTAACTATGGCTACACCTTC